The present entry profiles one T cell receptor (beta chain) with its context. Its cognate antigen is unknown. Primers: 60 Vbeta forward and 13 Jbeta reverse. As originally analysed: Later, an analysis found 75 million to 100 million unique TCR beta chains, and roughly 9.9 million of these were shared. The method was immunoSEQ multiplex PCR; TCRdb's version includes in-frame clones alone and lacks a portion of them. The V and J calls and clone size were taken over from that table, and D and trimming were inferred from the DNA. This sample has around 280,000 clones, with around nine tenths found just once. This record comes from a study of cytomegalovirus exposure and HLA in healthy donors. Study results and caveats: For most subjects, TCR beta sequences were reported to predict HLA-A and HLA-B alleles with accuracy. There were reportedly fewer N-insertions in an Asian-associated ancestry cluster than the roughly 670-donor mean, in a later analysis.

The sequence was obtained from a woman under 30 in good health and CMV-seronegative. Sequencing input: PBMCs.

The CDR3 bases are TGTGCCAGCAGCTTAGAATATACAGGGGGGTCATTCTCCGAGCAGTACTTC. Its protein is CASSLEYTGGSFSEQYF. The gene calls are TRBV11-2 and TRBJ2-7, with 8 bases identical to TRBD1. The V gene end was trimmed by 0 bases and the J gene end by 6 bases; junction bases not matched to a gene: 13. The V gene's germline CDR1 is SGHAT and CDR2 FQNNGV. This CDR3 is built from 17 residues.